These T cell receptor beta chains were read from a single sample in a study of blood T cell repertoires in COVID-19. Clones were read by immunoSEQ multiplex PCR, and TCRdb kept only the in-frame ones, dropping some. There are 270,000 or so clones in the sample; roughly 88% occur only once, and approximately 3% lies in the top ten. The sample was peripheral blood. The receptor set was obtained from a woman aged 25 to 39 with active or convalescent COVID-19. Both conserved end residues are part of each CDR3. A D gene is named only where the DNA matches it firmly. Size is omitted from some rows. Given values are once, few, many or a class for expanded clones.

>NA|TRBJ1-2|NA|TRBV6-5
CASRRTGGFYGYTF
TGTGCCAGCAGAAGGACGGGGGGCTTTTATGGCTACACCTTC
>once|TRBJ2-7|NA|TRBV7-3
CASSLWASSSYEQYF
TGTGCCAGCAGCTTATGGGCCAGTAGCTCCTACGAGCAGTACTTC
>NA|TRBJ2-1|TRBD2|TRBV5-1
CASSLVGRGSGRYNEQFF
TGCGCCAGCAGCTTGGTTGGGCGGGGGAGCGGCCGGTACAATGAGCAGTTCTTC
>NA|TRBJ1-1|NA|TRBV9
CASSVRSGTEAFF
TGTGCCAGCAGCGTAAGGTCGGGCACTGAAGCTTTCTTT
>NA|TRBJ2-2|TRBD1|TRBV11-3
CASSSDRGSPALFF
TGTGCCAGCAGTTCCGACAGGGGGTCTCCTGCGCTGTTTTTT
>NA|TRBJ2-5|TRBD2|TRBV7-2
CASSLVTSGGAGETQYF
TGTGCCAGCAGCTTAGTGACTAGCGGGGGGGCCGGAGAGACCCAGTACTTC
>few|TRBJ1-3|NA|TRBV7-2
CASSLGQRNTIYF
TGTGCCAGCAGCTTAGGACAGCGTAACACCATATATTTT
>NA|TRBJ2-1|NA|TRBV19
CASSTRTGRGDNEQFF
TGTGCCAGTAGTACGAGGACAGGGAGGGGGGACAATGAGCAGTTCTTC
>NA|TRBJ1-6|NA|TRBV19
CASTESRSRGRLHF
TGTGCCAGTACCGAGAGCCGCTCCCGGGGTCGCCTCCACTTT
>NA|TRBJ2-3|TRBD1|TRBV24-1
CATSDPRQGSSDTQYF
TGTGCCACCAGTGACCCTCGACAGGGGAGTTCAGATACGCAGTATTTT
>few|TRBJ1-1|NA|TRBV5-1
CASSSGQENTEAFF
TGCGCCAGCAGCTCGGGACAAGAGAACACTGAAGCTTTCTTT
>NA|TRBJ1-2|TRBD1|TRBV6-5
CASSYGTVAEGYTF
TGTGCCAGCAGTTACGGGACAGTCGCAGAAGGCTACACCTTC
>NA|TRBJ1-1|NA|TRBV14
CASSQGEFLGPTEAFF
TGTGCCAGCAGCCAAGGGGAGTTTTTGGGCCCAACTGAAGCTTTCTTT
>few|TRBJ2-3|TRBD2|TRBV5-6
CASSAYPGLAVTDTQYF
TGTGCCAGCAGCGCGTACCCGGGACTAGCGGTAACAGATACGCAGTATTTT